This T cell receptor (beta chain) stems from a study of shared clonotypes between healthy human individuals. Looking at the study overall: The composition of the donors was a couple of women and a few men aged 18 to 49.

Per the germline V gene, CDR1 is MDHEN and CDR2 is SYDVKM. The V and J ends lost 7 bases and 4 bases, in that order; junction bases with no gene match: 4. This CDR3 is 13 amino acids long. In the original workflow: ImmunoSEQ output lacked quality scores and full-length reads, limiting matched filtering. TCRdb's table, derived via immunoSEQ multiplex PCR, lists solely in-frame clones and lacks some. V and J calls and clone size are given by that table; D and trimming were obtained from the DNA. Of fewer than 850,000 clones in the sample, 90% are singletons; the top ten hold 30% to 40%. The chain employs TRBV28 and TRBJ1-5; 7 nucleotides line up with TRBD1. The TCR was taken from a man younger than 35 in good health. Some clones in this sample may be carry-over from other donors' samples. The sequenced material came from memory CD8+ T cells from PBMCs. The subset is: CD45RO+ cells pooled with CCR7-negative TemRA cells. The CDR3 loop is CASTLDRNQPQHF. The CDR3 DNA follows: TGTGCCAGCACCCTGGACAGGAATCAGCCCCAGCATTTT.